A selection of T cell receptor beta chains follows, all from one sample in a study of neurological immune-mediated disorders. One entry per CDR3 protein, called by TCRdb with MiXCR from the 5' RACE reads. Of over 65,000 distinct CDR3 sequences in the sample, 2.5% to 3% are singletons; the top ten hold 1.1%. Sequencing used PBMCs. The receptors were gathered from a woman younger than 45 with multiple sclerosis. Both conserved end residues are part of each CDR3. Fields, in order: J gene, D gene, V gene, clone size, CDR3 DNA, CDR3 protein. The D gene is left open where the match is weak. Clone size is not always given. Where it is, it says once, few, many or a class for expanded clones.

TRBJ1-1 | NA | TRBV20-1 | many | TGCAGTGCTAGAGAAAGAAAGGACTGGTTGAACACTGAAGCTTTCTTT | CSARERKDWLNTEAFF
TRBJ1-4 | NA | TRBV3-1 | many | TGTGCCAGCAGCAACAGTCCACGAGTTCATCCAACTAATGAAAAACTGTTTTTT | CASSNSPRVHPTNEKLFF
TRBJ2-1 | TRBD2 | TRBV27 | many | TGTGCCAGCAGTTTATCTAGCGGGAACTTACGAACTAATGAGCAGTTCTTC | CASSLSSGNLRTNEQFF
TRBJ2-5 | NA | TRBV20-1 | many | TGCAGTGCACAGGGTTTTGAGACCCAGTACTTC | CSAQGFETQYF
TRBJ2-7 | NA | TRBV5-1 | many | TGCGCCAGCAGCTTGGGATCGAGTGTATCCTACGAGCAGTACTTC | CASSLGSSVSYEQYF
TRBJ1-2 | NA | TRBV30 | many | TGTGCCTGGAGGGGATGGAGTACCGCCGGATATGGCTACACCTTC | CAWRGWSTAGYGYTF
TRBJ1-5 | TRBD1 | TRBV7-2 | many | TGTGCCAGCACCCAGGGGGGAAATCAGCCCCAGCATTTT | CASTQGGNQPQHF
TRBJ2-1 | NA | TRBV10-3 | many | TGTGCCATCAGTGTATGGAGCTACAATGAGCAGTTCTTC | CAISVWSYNEQFF
TRBJ1-5 | TRBD1 | TRBV20-1 | many | TGCAGTGCTAGCTACGACAGGGGCAATCAGCCCCAGCATTTT | CSASYDRGNQPQHF
TRBJ2-7 | TRBD1 | TRBV28 | many | TGTGCCAGCAGTTTACCCGGGACAGGTACGGAGCAGTACTTC | CASSLPGTGTEQYF
TRBJ1-2 | NA | TRBV20-1 | many | TGCAGTGTACGTGAGGTTAATGGCTACACCTTC | CSVREVNGYTF
TRBJ2-7 | TRBD1 | TRBV28 | many | TGTGCCAGCAGTTTATCTCGGACAGGTACTTTTGAGCAGTACTTC | CASSLSRTGTFEQYF
TRBJ1-4 | TRBD1 | TRBV5-1 | many | TGCGCCAGCAGCGTGACAGGGACGTATGAAAAACTGTTTTTT | CASSVTGTYEKLFF
TRBJ1-1 | NA | TRBV28 | many | TGTGCCAGCAGTTTAATCTGGGGCTCGGGGACTGAAGCTTTCTTT | CASSLIWGSGTEAFF
TRBJ1-2 | NA | TRBV6-5 | many | TGTGCCAGCAGTTTCGGGCACAATTACTATGGCTACACCTTC | CASSFGHNYYGYTF
TRBJ2-7 | TRBD2 | TRBV7-8 | many | TGTGCCAGCAGCTTTGGGACTAGCGGGAGTGAAAGCGAGCAGTACTTC | CASSFGTSGSESEQYF
TRBJ1-4 | NA | TRBV5-1 | many | TGCGCCAGCAGCTTGGGGGCCCCCGGCCCTGAAAAACTGTTTTTT | CASSLGAPGPEKLFF
TRBJ1-3 | TRBD1 | TRBV7-9 | many | TGTGCCAGCACAGTGTCGTGGGACAGATTCTCTGGAAACACCATATATTTT | CASTVSWDRFSGNTIYF
TRBJ2-7 | NA | TRBV20-1 | many | TGCAGTGCAAGTAGCGGACCGCCCTACGAGCAGTACTTC | CSASSGPPYEQYF
TRBJ2-1 | NA | TRBV5-1 | many | TGCGCCAGCAGCCCGGGGCCAGAGTACAATGAGCAGTTCTTC | CASSPGPEYNEQFF
TRBJ2-7 | TRBD1 | TRBV28 | many | TGTGCCAGCAGTTTGACAGGGGGCGCCCCACGCGAGCAGTACTTC | CASSLTGGAPREQYF
TRBJ2-1 | NA | TRBV11-3 | NA | TGTGCCAGCAGCTTAGAGGCTCGCCGTGGCGCCTACAATGAGCAGTTCTTC | CASSLEARRGAYNEQFF
TRBJ1-1 | TRBD1 | TRBV12-3/TRBV12-4 | many | TGTGCCAGCAGCTCAGGGGGCTGGGACACTGAAGCTTTCTTT | CASSSGGWDTEAFF
TRBJ1-2 | NA | TRBV7-9 | NA | TGTGCCAGCGGCGTAAGGGGCCTTAACTATGGCTACACCTTC | CASGVRGLNYGYTF
TRBJ1-6 | TRBD1 | TRBV20-1 | many | TGCAGTGCTCCAAACCCGGGACAGGATAATTCACCCCTCCACTTT | CSAPNPGQDNSPLHF
TRBJ2-1 | TRBD2 | TRBV5-5 | many | TGTGCCAGCAGCGGACTAGCGGGAGAATCCTACAATGAGCAGTTCTTC | CASSGLAGESYNEQFF
TRBJ2-7 | TRBD1 | TRBV28 | NA | TGTGCCAGCAGGGGGACAGTAACCTACGAGCAGTACTTC | CASRGTVTYEQYF
TRBJ2-4 | NA | TRBV7-2 | many | TGTGCCAGCAGCTTAGTGGGGGCGGGAGCCAAAAACATTCAGTACTTC | CASSLVGAGAKNIQYF
TRBJ1-2 | NA | TRBV20-1 | many | TGCAGTGCTCCTGACCCCGTTTACTATGGCTACACCTTC | CSAPDPVYYGYTF
TRBJ2-3 | TRBD2 | TRBV6-6 | many | TGTGCCAGCAGTTACTCCCAAGGACTAGCGGGCACAGATACGCAGTATTTT | CASSYSQGLAGTDTQYF
TRBJ1-1 | TRBD1 | TRBV4-3 | many | TGCGCCAGCAGCAACCGGGACAGGGTCACTGAAGCTTTCTTT | CASSNRDRVTEAFF
TRBJ2-7 | NA | TRBV2 | many | TGTGCCAGCACCTCAGGAGTCCCCTCCTACGAGCAGTACTTC | CASTSGVPSYEQYF
TRBJ1-1 | TRBD1 | TRBV20-1 | many | TGCAGTGCTAGTTACAGGGGAGAGGCTGAAGCTTTCTTT | CSASYRGEAEAFF
TRBJ1-4 | NA | TRBV4-3 | many | TGCGCCAGCAGCCAAGGGGTTTACAGGGATCTGGCTTTAAAACTGTTTTTT | CASSQGVYRDLALKLFF
TRBJ2-1 | NA | TRBV7-8 | many | TGTGCCAGCAGCTTAGGAGCGGAGGGGGGCAATGAGCAGTTCTTC | CASSLGAEGGNEQFF
TRBJ2-5 | NA | TRBV28 | NA | TGTGCCAGCAGTTTAGCCCCAGGGACCGGGGAGACCCAGTACTTC | CASSLAPGTGETQYF
TRBJ2-3 | NA | TRBV5-1 | many | TGCGCCAGCAGAGGGGTAACGGATACGCAGTATTTT | CASRGVTDTQYF